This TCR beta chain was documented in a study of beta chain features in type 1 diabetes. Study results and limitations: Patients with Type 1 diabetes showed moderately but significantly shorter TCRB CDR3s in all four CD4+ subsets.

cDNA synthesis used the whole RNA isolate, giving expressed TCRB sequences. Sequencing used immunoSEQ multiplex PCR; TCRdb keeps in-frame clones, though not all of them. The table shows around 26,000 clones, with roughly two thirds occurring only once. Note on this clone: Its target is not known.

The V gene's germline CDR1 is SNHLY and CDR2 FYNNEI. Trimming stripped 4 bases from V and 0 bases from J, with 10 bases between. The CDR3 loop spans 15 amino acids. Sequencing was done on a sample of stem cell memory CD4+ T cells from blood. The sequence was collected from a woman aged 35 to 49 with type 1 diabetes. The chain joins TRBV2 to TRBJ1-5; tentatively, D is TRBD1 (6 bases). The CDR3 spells CASSATGYSNQPQHF. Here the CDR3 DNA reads TGTGCCAGCAGTGCGACAGGATATAGCAATCAGCCCCAGCATTTT.